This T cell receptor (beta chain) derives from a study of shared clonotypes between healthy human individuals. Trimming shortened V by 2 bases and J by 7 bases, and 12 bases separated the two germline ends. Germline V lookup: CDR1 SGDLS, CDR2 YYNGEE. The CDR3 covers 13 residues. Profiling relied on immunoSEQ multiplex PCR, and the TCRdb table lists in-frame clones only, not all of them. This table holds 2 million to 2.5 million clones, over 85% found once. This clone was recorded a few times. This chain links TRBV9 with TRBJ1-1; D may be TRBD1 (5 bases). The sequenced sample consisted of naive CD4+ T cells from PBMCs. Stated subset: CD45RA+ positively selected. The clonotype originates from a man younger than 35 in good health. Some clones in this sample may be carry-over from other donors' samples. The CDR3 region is CASSVGDYSEAFF. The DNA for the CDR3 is TGTGCCAGCAGCGTGGGGGACTACAGTGAAGCTTTCTTT.